The 9 T cell receptor beta chains presented below share a single source sample, sequenced in a study of T cells in Graves' hyperthyroidism and ophthalmopathy. TCR beta CDR3 region amplification was performed from RNA transcripts. Carried out on the TCR CDR3, a first-round RT-PCR used the HTBI primer set. TCRdb independently ran MiXCR on the multiplex PCR reads; one entry per CDR3 protein. The table lists approximately 530,000 distinct CDR3 sequences, about 20% of them singletons. Input material: blood. The receptors were gathered from a man aged 40-50 years with Graves' ophthalmopathy.

This clonotype showed up many times. The V gene is TRBV2, the J gene TRBJ2-7; the match to TRBD1 covers 9 bases. The V segment lost 6 bases and the J segment 6 bases; nucleotides outside the gene matches: 12. The V gene's germline CDR1 is SNHLY and CDR2 FYNNEI. The CDR3 runs to 15 residues. The CDR3 sequence: CASSLTGGRSGEQYF. The CDR3 DNA reads as TGTGCCAGCAGCCTTACAGGGGGCCGGTCGGGCGAGCAGTACTTC.

The chain links TRBV18 to TRBJ1-2, with TRBD1 matching over 7 bases. The V gene end was trimmed by 2 bases and the J gene end by 4 bases; junction bases not matched to a gene: 4. CDR3 length: 14 residues. Germline CDR1 KGHSH, CDR2 LQKENI. As DNA, the CDR3 is TGTGCCAGCTCACCAGCCGGGACAGCCTATGGCTACACCTTC. Encoded protein: CASSPAGTAYGYTF.

V gene TRBV28 combines with J gene TRBJ2-3; tentative D call: TRBD2 (5 bases). V lost 7 bases and J 2 bases, leaving 16 bases between the germline ends. The CDR3 is 15 amino acids. The germline gives CDR1 MDHEN, CDR2 SYDVKM. Here the CDR3 DNA reads TGTGCCAGCACGACCTTTAGCGAGATCACAGATACGCAGTATTTT. Translating it yields CASTTFSEITDTQYF.

There are many counts of this clonotype. This chain links TRBV18 with TRBJ2-5, with D tentatively TRBD1 (5 bases). This CDR3 has 13 residues. V lost 4 bases, J lost 2 bases, and 8 bases lay in between. Germline-derived CDR1 and CDR2 are KGHSH and LQKENI. The CDR3, as DNA: TGTGCCAGCTCACGGGGCAGTCAAGAGACCCAGTACTTC. This translates into CASSRGSQETQYF.

This clonotype has just a few counts. The chain links TRBV5-6 to TRBJ2-5; possibly TRBD2 for D (6 bases). The CDR3 contains 16 residues. Trimming took off 0 bases at V and 1 base at J, with 13 bases between the two ends. Per the germline V gene, CDR1 is SGHDT and CDR2 is YYEEEE. CDR3: CASSLGGEWGQETQYF. CDR3 bases: TGTGCCAGCAGCTTGGGGGGGGAGTGGGGCCAAGAGACCCAGTACTTC. Together with reference TRBV5-6 and TRBJ2-5, the CDR3 gives the full variable domain: DAGVTQSPTHLIKTRGQQVTLRCSPKSGHDTVSWYQQALGQGPQFIFQYYEEEERQRGNFPDRFSGHQFPNYSSELNVNALLLGDSALYLCASSLGGEWGQETQYFGPGTRLLVL.

This rearrangement joins TRBV12-3 or TRBV12-4 to TRBJ2-5; tentatively, D is TRBD2 (7 bases). The CDR3 has 15 residues. Trimming took 6 bases from V and 4 from J, leaving 18 bases between them. CDR3 protein: CASRKSQGGGETQYF. CDR3 bases: TGTGCCAGCAGAAAATCACAGGGCGGGGGAGAGACCCAGTACTTC.

This clonotype was seen ten or more times. CDR3 bases: TGTGCCAGCAGTCCGCACCCGGAGAAGGAGACCCAGTACTTC. This translates into CASSPHPEKETQYF. V and J are TRBV6-2 or TRBV6-3 and TRBJ2-5; D gene uncertain. The CDR3 extends over 14 amino acids. V lost 5 bases and J 5 bases, leaving 15 bases between the germline ends. Germline values: CDR1 MNHEY, CDR2 SVGEGT.

In this sample, this clonotype turned up many times. The chain carries TRBV2 and TRBJ2-3; no reliable D call. CDR1 and CDR2 from the germline V gene are SNHLY and FYNNEI. The V and J ends lost 3 bases and 8 bases respectively, with 15 bases between them. This CDR3 is 14 amino acids long. DNA of the CDR3: TGTGCCAGCAGTGACGGACCCTCGATGGGTACGCAGTATTTT. The encoded protein is CASSDGPSMGTQYF.

Many counts were recorded for this clonotype. A junction end diverges from the germline sequence, so it may reflect a read error. This chain uses TRBV11-2 with TRBJ1-1, with 7 bases lining up with TRBD1. Germline V gives CDR1 SGHAT, CDR2 FQNNGV. CDR3 length equals 15 residues. CDR3 bases: TGTGCCAGCAGCCCGAGACAGGGATGGAACCCTGAAGCTTTCTTT. It encodes CASSPRQGWNPEAFF.